This paragraph reports one T cell receptor (beta chain). These data belong to a study of blood T cell repertoires in COVID-19. Study overall: The origin of the acute and convalescent COVID-19 samples was the United States, Italy and Spain. PBMCs, B-cell-depleted T cells, or T cells were the source of the cDNA or gDNA that made up the material.

The repertoire was sequenced with immunoSEQ multiplex PCR; TCRdb's copy has only in-frame clones and lacks some. In the table there are 270,000 or so clones, roughly 84% of which are singletons. Germline values: CDR1 SGHTA, CDR2 FQGTGA. The V end lost 5 bases, the J end lost 1 base, and 11 bases lay between the germline ends. The CDR3 covers 15 residues. The chain carries TRBV7-3 and TRBJ2-2; D unresolved. The receptor was derived from a woman aged 18-35 years with acute or convalescent COVID-19. Sequenced input: peripheral blood. The CDR3 nucleotides read TGTGCCAGCAGCCCTACCCCAAAGAACACCGGGGAGCTGTTTTTT. It translates to CASSPTPKNTGELFF.